Listed here is a single T cell receptor beta chain. Its antigen is still unknown. This record belongs to a study of graft-versus-host responses after intestinal transplantation. Clones were sequenced by immunoSEQ multiplex PCR, and TCRdb holds only the in-frame ones, with some missing. The sample consists of tens of thousands of clones, about 89% of them appearing once. Germline V lookup: CDR1 SGHRS, CDR2 YFSETQ. Trimming left V 4 bases short and J 5 bases short, with 14 bases between. CDR3 length: 14 residues. The chain has TRBV5-1 and TRBJ2-3; perhaps TRBD2 as D (6 bases). The sequence derives from a human donor who received an intestinal transplant. The starting material was unstimulated CD8+ T cells sorted from spleen or lymph node cells, obtained before intestinal transplant. The CDR3 here is CASSRVEGQDTQYF. CDR3 DNA: TGCGCCAGCAGCCGGGTGGAGGGCCAAGATACGCAGTATTTT.